Described below is a single T cell receptor beta chain sequence and its context. Antigen: not known. The data were taken from a study of cytomegalovirus exposure and HLA in healthy donors. General study results and limits: The study flagged around 150 TCR beta chains as cytomegalovirus-associated. TCR beta sequences numbering around 15,000 were associated with HLA alleles at 0.05 false discovery rate in a later analysis. The number of N-insertions in an Asian-associated ancestry cluster was reportedly below the roughly 620-donor mean in a later analysis.

This PCR relied on a set of 60 Vbeta primers and 13 Jbeta primers. The method was immunoSEQ multiplex PCR; TCRdb's version includes in-frame clones alone and lacks a portion of them. The profile shows roughly 140,000 clones, around 82% of them singletons. After removal of 5 bases from V and 6 bases from J, the junction contained 8 bases not matched to a gene. The germline gives CDR1 SEHNR, CDR2 FQNEAQ (reference sequence). The CDR3 covers 15 residues. Healthy people donating bone marrow made up the donors. The chain combines TRBV7-9 with TRBJ1-1, with 11 nucleotides matching TRBD1. The sequence was collected from a woman between 50 and 59 years old in good health and CMV-seropositive. Material: PBMCs. CDR3 sequence: CASSEPGQGVPEAFF. CDR3 bases: TGTGCCAGCAGCGAACCGGGACAGGGGGTCCCTGAAGCTTTCTTT.